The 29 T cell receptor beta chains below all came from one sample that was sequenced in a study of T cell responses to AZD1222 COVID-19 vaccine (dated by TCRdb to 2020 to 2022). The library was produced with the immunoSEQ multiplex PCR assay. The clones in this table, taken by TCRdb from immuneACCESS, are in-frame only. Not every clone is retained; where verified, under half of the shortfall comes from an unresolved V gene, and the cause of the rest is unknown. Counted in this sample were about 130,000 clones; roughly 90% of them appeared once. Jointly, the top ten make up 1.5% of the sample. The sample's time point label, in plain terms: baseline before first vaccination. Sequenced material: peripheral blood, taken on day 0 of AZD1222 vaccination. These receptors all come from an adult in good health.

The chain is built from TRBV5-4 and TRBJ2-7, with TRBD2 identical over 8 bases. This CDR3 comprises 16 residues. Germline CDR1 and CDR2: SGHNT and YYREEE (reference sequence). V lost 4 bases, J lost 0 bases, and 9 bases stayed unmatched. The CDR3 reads CASSPGVAGSSYEQYF. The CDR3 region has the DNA TGTGCCAGCAGCCCAGGGGTAGCGGGGAGCTCCTACGAGCAGTACTTC. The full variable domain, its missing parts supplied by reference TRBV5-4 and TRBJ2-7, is ETGVTQSPTHLIKTRGQQVTLRCSSQSGHNTVSWYQQALGQGPQFIFQYYREEENGRGNFPPRFSGLQFPNYSSELNVNALELDDSALYLCASSPGVAGSSYEQYFGPGTRLTVT.

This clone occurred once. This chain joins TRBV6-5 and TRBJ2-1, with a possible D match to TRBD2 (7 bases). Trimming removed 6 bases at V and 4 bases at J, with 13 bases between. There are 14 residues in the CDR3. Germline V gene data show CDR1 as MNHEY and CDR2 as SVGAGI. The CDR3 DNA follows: TGTGCCAGCAGCTCGGGGGGACAATACAATGAGCAGTTCTTC. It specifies CASSSGGQYNEQFF.

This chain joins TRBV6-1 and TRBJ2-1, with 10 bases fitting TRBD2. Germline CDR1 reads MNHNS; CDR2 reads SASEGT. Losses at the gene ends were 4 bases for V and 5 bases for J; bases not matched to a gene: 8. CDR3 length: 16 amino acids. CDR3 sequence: CASSGAGGLLDNEQFF. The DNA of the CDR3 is TGTGCCAGCAGTGGAGCGGGGGGGCTTCTCGACAATGAGCAGTTCTTC.

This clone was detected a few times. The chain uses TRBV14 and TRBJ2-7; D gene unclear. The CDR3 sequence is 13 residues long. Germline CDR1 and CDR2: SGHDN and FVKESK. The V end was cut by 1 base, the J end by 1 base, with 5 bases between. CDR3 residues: CASSQVGSYEQYF. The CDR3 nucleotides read TGTGCCAGCAGCCAAGTGGGGTCCTACGAGCAGTACTTC.

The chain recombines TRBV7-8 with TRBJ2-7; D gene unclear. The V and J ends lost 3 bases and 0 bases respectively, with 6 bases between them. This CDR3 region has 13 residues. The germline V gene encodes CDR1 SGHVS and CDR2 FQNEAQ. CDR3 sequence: CASSFVSSYEQYF. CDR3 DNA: TGTGCCAGCAGCTTTGTTAGCTCCTACGAGCAGTACTTC.

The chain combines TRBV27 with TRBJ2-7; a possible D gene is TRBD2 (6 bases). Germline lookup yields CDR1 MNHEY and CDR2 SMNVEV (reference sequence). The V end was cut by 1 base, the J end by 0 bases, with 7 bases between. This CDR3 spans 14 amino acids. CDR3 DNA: TGTGCCAGCAGTTTATTCGGGAGCTCCTACGAGCAGTACTTC. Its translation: CASSLFGSSYEQYF.

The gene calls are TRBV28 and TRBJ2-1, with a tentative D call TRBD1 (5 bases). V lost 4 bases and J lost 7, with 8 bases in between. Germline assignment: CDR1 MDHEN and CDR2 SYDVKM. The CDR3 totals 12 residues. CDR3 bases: TGTGCCAGCAGTTCCCCAGGGAATGAGCAGTTCTTC. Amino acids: CASSSPGNEQFF.

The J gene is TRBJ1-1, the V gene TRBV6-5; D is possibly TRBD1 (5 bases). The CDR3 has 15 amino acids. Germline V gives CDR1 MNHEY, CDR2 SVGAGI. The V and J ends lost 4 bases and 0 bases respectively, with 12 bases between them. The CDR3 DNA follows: TGTGCCAGCAGTTTCCCTCCGGGGCTGAACACTGAAGCTTTCTTT. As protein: CASSFPPGLNTEAFF.

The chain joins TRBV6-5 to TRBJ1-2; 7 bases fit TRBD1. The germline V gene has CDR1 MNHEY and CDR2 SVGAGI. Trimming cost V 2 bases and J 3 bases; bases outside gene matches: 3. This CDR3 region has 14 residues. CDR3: CASSYDRADYGYTF. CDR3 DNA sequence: TGTGCCAGCAGTTACGACAGGGCCGACTATGGCTACACCTTC.

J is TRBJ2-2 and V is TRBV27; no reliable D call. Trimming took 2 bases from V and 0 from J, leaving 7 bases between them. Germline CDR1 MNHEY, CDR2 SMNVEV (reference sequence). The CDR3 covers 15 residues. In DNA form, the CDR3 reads TGTGCCAGCAGTTTACGAGGCGCGAACACCGGGGAGCTGTTTTTT. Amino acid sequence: CASSLRGANTGELFF.

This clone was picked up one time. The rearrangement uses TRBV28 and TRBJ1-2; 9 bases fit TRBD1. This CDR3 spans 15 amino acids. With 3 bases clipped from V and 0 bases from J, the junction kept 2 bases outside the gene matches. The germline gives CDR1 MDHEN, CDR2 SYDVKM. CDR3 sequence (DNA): TGTGCCAGCAGTTTGACAGGGGGTGCTAACTATGGCTACACCTTC. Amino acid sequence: CASSLTGGANYGYTF.

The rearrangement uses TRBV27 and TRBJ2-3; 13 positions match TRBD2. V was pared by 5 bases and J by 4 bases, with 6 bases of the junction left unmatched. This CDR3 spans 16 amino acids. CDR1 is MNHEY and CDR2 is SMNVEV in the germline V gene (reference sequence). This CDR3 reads CASSPRTSGGSDTQYF. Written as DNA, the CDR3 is TGTGCCAGCAGTCCGAGGACTAGCGGGGGATCAGATACGCAGTATTTT.

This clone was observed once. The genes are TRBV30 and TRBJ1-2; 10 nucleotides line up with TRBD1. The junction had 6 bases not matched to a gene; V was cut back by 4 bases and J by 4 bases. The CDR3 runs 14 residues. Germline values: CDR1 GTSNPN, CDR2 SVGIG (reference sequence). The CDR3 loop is CAWKRQGASYGYTF. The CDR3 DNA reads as TGTGCCTGGAAGCGACAGGGGGCGTCCTATGGCTACACCTTC.

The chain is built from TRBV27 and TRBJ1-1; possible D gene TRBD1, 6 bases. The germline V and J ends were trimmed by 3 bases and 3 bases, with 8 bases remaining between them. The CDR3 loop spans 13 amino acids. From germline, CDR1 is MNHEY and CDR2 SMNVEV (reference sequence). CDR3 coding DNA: TGTGCCAGCAGTTTGAGGGGGTACACTGAAGCTTTCTTT. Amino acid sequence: CASSLRGYTEAFF.

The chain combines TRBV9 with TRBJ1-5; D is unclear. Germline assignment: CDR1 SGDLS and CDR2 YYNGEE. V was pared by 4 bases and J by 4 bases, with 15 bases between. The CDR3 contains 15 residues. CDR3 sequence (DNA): TGTGCCAGCAGCCCCCACCCGGCCGGGAATCAGCCCCAGCATTTT. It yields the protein CASSPHPAGNQPQHF.

The CDR3 nucleotides are TGTGCCAGCAGTGAGGCCTCAGGGTTTTCTGGAAACACCATATATTTT. Its translation: CASSEASGFSGNTIYF. The chain couples TRBV6-1 to TRBJ1-3; TRBD1 is a possible D gene (5 bases). V was clipped by 3 bases and J by 1 base, with 13 bases between them. Per the germline V gene, CDR1 is MNHNS and CDR2 is SASEGT. The CDR3 is 16 amino acids.

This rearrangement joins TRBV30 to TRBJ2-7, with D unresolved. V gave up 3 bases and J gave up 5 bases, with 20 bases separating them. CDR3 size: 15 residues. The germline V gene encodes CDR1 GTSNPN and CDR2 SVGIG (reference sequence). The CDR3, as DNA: TGTGCCTGGAGCCGGCCTGGCCTCTTTAGAAACGAGCAGTACTTC. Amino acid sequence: CAWSRPGLFRNEQYF.

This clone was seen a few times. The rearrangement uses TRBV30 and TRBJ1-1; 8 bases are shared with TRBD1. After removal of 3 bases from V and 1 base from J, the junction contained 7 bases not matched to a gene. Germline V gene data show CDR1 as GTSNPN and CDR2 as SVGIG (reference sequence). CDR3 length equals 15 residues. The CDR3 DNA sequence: TGTGCCTGGAGACGCCGGGACAGGCAGAACACTGAAGCTTTCTTT. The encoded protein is CAWRRRDRQNTEAFF.

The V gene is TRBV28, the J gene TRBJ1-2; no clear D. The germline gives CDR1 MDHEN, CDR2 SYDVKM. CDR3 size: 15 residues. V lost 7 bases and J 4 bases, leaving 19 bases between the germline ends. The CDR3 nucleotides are TGTGCCAGCACCAGAGTTGCCTCCCCCCCCTATGGCTACACCTTC. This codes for CASTRVASPPYGYTF.

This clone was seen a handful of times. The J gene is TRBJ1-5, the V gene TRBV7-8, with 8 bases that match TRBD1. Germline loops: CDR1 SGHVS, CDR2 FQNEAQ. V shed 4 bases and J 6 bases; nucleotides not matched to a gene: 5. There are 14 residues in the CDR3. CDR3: CASSYRDRSQPQHF. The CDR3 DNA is TGTGCCAGCAGCTACCGGGACAGGTCTCAGCCCCAGCATTTT.

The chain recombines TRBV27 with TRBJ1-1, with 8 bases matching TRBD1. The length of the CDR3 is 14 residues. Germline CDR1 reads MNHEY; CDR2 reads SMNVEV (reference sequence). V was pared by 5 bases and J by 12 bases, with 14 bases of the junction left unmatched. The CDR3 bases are TGTGCCAGCAGTAGAGGGACAGGTAGTGGTTTTTCTTTCTTT. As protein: CASSRGTGSGFSFF.

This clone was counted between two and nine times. CDR3 sequence reads: CASSSGGIMNTEAFF. CDR3 sequence (DNA): TGTGCCAGCAGCTCGGGGGGGATCATGAACACTGAAGCTTTCTTT. The rearrangement uses TRBV5-8 and TRBJ1-1, with D tentatively TRBD1 (5 bases). V shed 3 bases and J shed 0 bases, with 12 bases lying between them. The CDR3 has 15 residues. Germline V lookup: CDR1 SGHTS, CDR2 YDEGEE.

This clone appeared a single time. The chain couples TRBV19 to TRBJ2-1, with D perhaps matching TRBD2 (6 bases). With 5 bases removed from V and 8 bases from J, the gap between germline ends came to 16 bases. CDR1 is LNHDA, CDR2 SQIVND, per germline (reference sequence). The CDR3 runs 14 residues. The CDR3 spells CASSPWGWEDEQFF. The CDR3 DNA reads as TGTGCCAGTAGTCCATGGGGGTGGGAGGATGAGCAGTTCTTC.

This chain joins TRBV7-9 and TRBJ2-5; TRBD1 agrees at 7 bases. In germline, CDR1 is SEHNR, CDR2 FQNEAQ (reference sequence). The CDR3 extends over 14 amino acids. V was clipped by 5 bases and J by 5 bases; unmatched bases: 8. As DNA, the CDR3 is TGTGCCAGCAGCGTCCGAGGGGGCGCGGAGACCCAGTACTTC. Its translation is CASSVRGGAETQYF. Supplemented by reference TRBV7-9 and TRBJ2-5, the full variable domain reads DTGVSQNPRHKITKRGQNVTFRCDPISEHNRLYWYRQTLGQGPEFLTYFQNEAQLEKSRLLSDRFSAERPKGSFSTLEIQRTEQGDSAMYLCASSVRGGAETQYFGPGTRLLVL.

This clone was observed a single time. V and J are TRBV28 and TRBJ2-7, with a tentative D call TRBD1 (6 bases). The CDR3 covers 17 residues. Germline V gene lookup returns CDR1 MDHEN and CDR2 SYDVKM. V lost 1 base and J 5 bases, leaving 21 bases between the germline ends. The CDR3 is CASSLSESRGDNHEQYF. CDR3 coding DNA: TGTGCCAGCAGTTTATCCGAAAGCAGGGGAGATAACCACGAGCAGTACTTC.

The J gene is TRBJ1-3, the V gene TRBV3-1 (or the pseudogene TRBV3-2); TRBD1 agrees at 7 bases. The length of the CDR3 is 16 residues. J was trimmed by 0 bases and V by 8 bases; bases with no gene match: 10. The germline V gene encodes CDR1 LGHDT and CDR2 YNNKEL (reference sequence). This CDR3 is CASQGGQLYSGNTIYF. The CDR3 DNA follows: TGTGCCAGCCAAGGGGGACAGCTCTACTCTGGAAACACCATATATTTT.

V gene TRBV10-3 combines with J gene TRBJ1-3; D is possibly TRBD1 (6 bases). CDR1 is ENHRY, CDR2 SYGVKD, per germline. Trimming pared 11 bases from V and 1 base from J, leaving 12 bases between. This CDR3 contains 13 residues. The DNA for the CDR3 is TGTGCCTCAAGGGGGGGGTCTGGAAACACCATATATTTT. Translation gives CASRGGSGNTIYF.

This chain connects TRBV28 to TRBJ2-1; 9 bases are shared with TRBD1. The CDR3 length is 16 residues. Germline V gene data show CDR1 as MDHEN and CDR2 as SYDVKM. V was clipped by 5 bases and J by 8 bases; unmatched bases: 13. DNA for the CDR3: TGTGCCAGCAGTCTCTACGGTGGGACAGGGCAACATGAGCAGTTCTTC. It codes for CASSLYGGTGQHEQFF. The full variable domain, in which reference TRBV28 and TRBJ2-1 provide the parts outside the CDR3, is DVKVTQSSRYLVKRTGEKVFLECVQDMDHENMFWYRQDPGLGLRLIYFSYDVKMKEKGDIPEGYSVSREKKERFSLILESASTNQTSMYLCASSLYGGTGQHEQFFGPGTRLTVL.

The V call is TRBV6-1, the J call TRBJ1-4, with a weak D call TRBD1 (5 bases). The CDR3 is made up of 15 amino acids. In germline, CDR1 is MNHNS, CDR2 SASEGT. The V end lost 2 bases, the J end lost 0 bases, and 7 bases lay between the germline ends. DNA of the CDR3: TGTGCCAGCAGTGAATTGACAGCAACTAATGAAAAACTGTTTTTT. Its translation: CASSELTATNEKLFF.